This T cell receptor beta chain comes out of a study of persistence of HIV-infected CD4 T cells. Points from the study as a whole: Degenerate expanded CDR3beta sequences were enriched among CMV- and Gag-responding cells.

The libraries were made with immunoSEQ version 4 in survey mode. Here immunoSEQ multiplex PCR was the method, and the copy in TCRdb shows in-frame clones only, minus some. Of about 41,000 clones in the sample, 75% to 80% were seen once. This clone was recorded only once. The target antigen is unknown. The CDR3 has 15 residues. The germline V and J ends were trimmed by 9 bases and 5 bases, with 22 bases remaining between them. Germline CDR1 reads MGHRA; CDR2 reads YSYEKL. An overlapping HIV-1 Gag peptide pool stimulated these cells at about 1 ug/peptide/mL. Sorted nonresponding memory CD4+ T cells were CD40L-negative, CD69-negative, CD45RO-high.

The chain has TRBV4-1 and TRBJ2-5, with D hard to call. Sequencing was performed on CD4+ T cells sorted from PBMCs after 18-hour stimulation, taken from a patient who received antiretroviral therapy. This clonotype was sampled from an adult man with HIV who was CMV-seropositive. This CDR3 is CASTPGSGVRETQYF. As DNA, the CDR3 is TGCGCCAGTACACCCGGAAGTGGAGTGCGGGAGACCCAGTACTTC.